The present TCR beta chain was sequenced within a study of T cell clonality in common variable immunodeficiency. In regard to this clone: Its target is unknown. Read coverage stops 3 residues before the CDR3 terminus; the germline J gene supplies the remainder.

All CVID subjects were on immunoglobulin replacement for at least one year. Blood came from CVID subjects not ill and not taking immunomodulatory or immunosuppressive medication. Blood samples were heparinized, 5 to 8 ml per donor. Profiled with immunoSEQ multiplex PCR; TCRdb holds only in-frame clones, not every one. Sampling found 10,000 to 12,000 clones, none seen once. Study outcomes and limitations: CVID subjects had higher TCRbeta clonality than healthy controls, most marked in about a third. In common variable immunodeficiency, TCR beta chains reportedly carried fewer deletions and N-nucleotide insertions.

Losses at the gene ends were 9 bases for V and 7 bases for J; bases not matched to a gene: 6. The germline gives CDR1 SNHLY, CDR2 FYNNEI. There are 13 residues in the CDR3. This clonotype was sampled from a human donor with common variable immunodeficiency. Source material: peripheral blood mononuclear cells. The chain couples TRBV2 to TRBJ1-6; 7 nucleotides match TRBD1. CDR3 DNA (partial): TGTGCCAGTTCCAGACAGGGCAATTCACCC. It specifies CASSRQGNSP. The full CDR3 protein is CASSRQGNSPLHF. Variable domain in full (rest from reference TRBV2 and TRBJ1-6): EPEVTQTPSHQVTQMGQEVILRCVPISNHLYFYWYRQILGQKVEFLVSFYNNEISEKSEIFDDQFSVERPDGSNFTLKIRSTKLEDSAMYFCASSRQGNSPLHFGNGTRLTVT.